One and the same sample provided the 21 T cell receptor beta chains below, sequenced in a study of OX40 agonist ivuxolimab in advanced cancers. The protocol was immunoSEQ multiplex PCR, while the TCRdb copy is restricted to in-frame clones and leaves out a portion. The table includes more than 85,000 clones, about 90% detected once. Sequences were derived from CD4+ or CD8+ T cells sorted from blood, sampled in a trial of the OX40 agonist ivuxolimab. The source is an adult with an advanced solid tumor such as melanoma, head and neck, liver or kidney cancer.

The chain is built from TRBV19 and TRBJ2-3; 7 positions agree with TRBD1. CDR3 length: 14 residues. Per the germline V gene, CDR1 is LNHDA and CDR2 is SQIVND (reference sequence). J gave up 6 bases and V 8 bases, and 11 bases lay outside the gene matches. The DNA for the CDR3 is TGTGCCAGTGAAGACAGGGTCAGGGGGGATACGCAGTATTTT. Encoded protein: CASEDRVRGDTQYF.

The CDR3: CASSGMGQGTGEQYF. CDR3 nucleotides: TGCGCCAGCAGCGGCATGGGACAGGGGACGGGGGAGCAGTACTTC. V gene TRBV5-1 combines with J gene TRBJ2-7; the match to TRBD1 covers 10 bases. Trimming cost V 4 bases and J 7 bases; bases outside gene matches: 11. Per germline, CDR1 SGHRS and CDR2 YFSETQ. The CDR3 has 15 amino acids.

This clone was recorded once. J is TRBJ2-7 and V is TRBV4-2, with unresolved D. CDR3 size: 13 residues. Between the trimmed V and J ends, which lost 3 bases and 6 bases, there was a span of 12 bases. Germline CDR1 and CDR2: LGHNA and YNFKEQ. CDR3 bases: TGTGCCAGCAGCCAGCAACAGTCTCCCGAGCAGTACTTC. Translated, it gives CASSQQQSPEQYF.

The chain joins TRBV7-2 to TRBJ2-3, with 10 bases lining up with TRBD2. Unmatched junction bases numbered 14, after V lost 5 bases and J lost 3 bases. The CDR3 is 18 residues long. Germline V gives CDR1 SGHTA, CDR2 FQGNSA. DNA of the CDR3: TGTGCCAGCAGCCCTAGTCCTAGCGGGAGATGGATAACAGATACGCAGTATTTT. It encodes CASSPSPSGRWITDTQYF.

This chain's CDR3 is CAISEQVSSSEQFF. CDR3 nucleotide sequence: TGTGCCATCAGTGAGCAAGTCTCCTCAAGTGAGCAGTTCTTC. J is TRBJ2-1 and V is TRBV10-3; D is unresolved. Germline V gene sequence: CDR1 ENHRY, CDR2 SYGVKD. Trimming pared 2 bases from V and 9 bases from J, leaving 14 bases between. The CDR3 has 14 amino acids.

The chain combines TRBV9 with TRBJ2-3; TRBD2 aligns across 16 bases. Germline CDR1 and CDR2: SGDLS and YYNGEE. V dropped 4 bases and J dropped 5; count of bases not matched to a gene: 10. This CDR3 spans 18 amino acids. CDR3 protein: CASSPRGLAGGPEDTQYF. The CDR3 DNA reads as TGTGCCAGCAGCCCGAGGGGACTAGCGGGAGGGCCGGAAGATACGCAGTATTTT.

The V gene is TRBV19, the J gene TRBJ2-6; no reliable D call. V lost 1 base, J lost 0 bases, and 10 bases lay in between. The CDR3 is 17 residues long. Germline lookup yields CDR1 LNHDA and CDR2 SQIVND (reference sequence). The CDR3 is CASSIVFMSSGANVLTF. The CDR3 DNA sequence: TGTGCCAGTAGTATAGTTTTTATGTCCTCTGGGGCCAACGTCCTGACTTTC.

This clone was picked up a small number of times. CDR3 coding DNA: TGCAGCGTTGTTCTGGCAGGGGTGGGTGATGGCTACACCTTC. It encodes CSVVLAGVGDGYTF. The chain links TRBV29-1 to TRBJ1-2; weak D call: TRBD1 (6 bases). V was pared by 4 bases and J by 6 bases, with 18 bases between. CDR3 length equals 14 residues. The germline V gene has CDR1 SQVTM and CDR2 ANQGSEA.

This rearrangement joins TRBV19 to TRBJ1-2; D is ambiguous. This CDR3 is 14 amino acids long. Trimming pared 6 bases from V and 0 bases from J, leaving 11 bases between. Per germline, CDR1 LNHDA and CDR2 SQIVND (reference sequence). The CDR3: CASREDPSNYGYTF. CDR3 bases: TGTGCCAGTAGGGAGGACCCATCTAACTATGGCTACACCTTC.

The chain carries TRBV30 and TRBJ2-2; no clear D. The germline gives CDR1 GTSNPN, CDR2 SVGIG (reference sequence). The CDR3 spans 12 residues. The V and J ends lost 3 bases and 8 bases respectively, with 10 bases between them. The CDR3 nucleotides read TGTGCCTGGAGCCCCCCTATAGGGGAGCTGTTTTTT. It is translated as CAWSPPIGELFF. Combining the CDR3 with reference TRBV30 and TRBJ2-2 gives the whole variable domain SQTIHQWPATLVQPVGSPLSLECTVEGTSNPNLYWYRQAAGRGLQLLFYSVGIGQISSEVPQNLSASRPQDRQFILSSKKLLLSDSGFYLCAWSPPIGELFFGEGSRLTVL.

This clone was picked up a small number of times. Additional DNA sequences in this sample encode the identical CDR3. The chain recombines TRBV14 with TRBJ2-7; D is unclear. Germline CDR1 SGHDN, CDR2 FVKESK. The CDR3 is 12 residues long. The ends were cut back, 1 base at V and 4 bases at J, with 5 bases in the middle. The CDR3 bases are TGTGCCAGCAGCCAAGTCGGATACGAGCAGTACTTC. Encoded protein: CASSQVGYEQYF.

The chain combines TRBV18 with TRBJ2-7; D is unresolved. This CDR3 spans 13 amino acids. Germline CDR1 reads KGHSH; CDR2 reads LQKENI. The ends were cut back, 3 bases at V and 0 bases at J, with 6 bases in the middle. CDR3 region: CASSPFSSYEQYF. Here the CDR3 DNA reads TGTGCCAGCTCACCTTTCAGCTCCTACGAGCAGTACTTC.

The CDR3 loop is CASSQDRTSGVENIQYF. The CDR3 DNA reads TGCGCCAGCAGCCAAGATAGGACTAGCGGGGTAGAAAACATTCAGTACTTC. The chain couples TRBV4-1 to TRBJ2-4, with 12 bases lining up with TRBD2. CDR1 is MGHRA, CDR2 YSYEKL, per germline. With V trimmed by 0 bases and J by 5 bases, 5 bases remained unmatched. This CDR3 has 17 residues.

The genes are TRBV30 and TRBJ1-4; 7 bases align to TRBD1. This CDR3 region has 13 residues. V lost 3 bases and J lost 8; bases outside the gene matches: 6. CDR1 and CDR2 (germline): GTSNPN, SVGIG (reference sequence). As DNA, the CDR3 is TGTGCCTGGAGCAGACAGGGTCGCGAAAAACTGTTTTTT. Translated, it gives CAWSRQGREKLFF.

The chain has TRBV28 and TRBJ1-2; 9 bases align to TRBD1. The CDR3 runs to 15 residues. V shed 7 bases, J shed 7 bases, and the junction held 13 bases outside the gene matches. The V gene's germline CDR1 is MDHEN and CDR2 SYDVKM. The CDR3 DNA follows: TGTGCCAGCAAGGAGGAAGCCGGGACAGGGCGTGGCTACACCTTC. Translated: CASKEEAGTGRGYTF.

The chain links TRBV28 to TRBJ1-2; tentative D call: TRBD1 (5 bases). This CDR3 has 11 residues. CDR1 is MDHEN and CDR2 is SYDVKM in the germline V gene. V was clipped by 3 bases and J by 13 bases, with 12 bases between them. The CDR3 is CASSLRGSGTF. The CDR3, as DNA: TGTGCCAGCAGTTTGAGGGGTTCAGGCACCTTC.

In this sample, this clone turned up once. V is TRBV2 and J is TRBJ2-5; perhaps TRBD1 as D (6 bases). CDR3 length equals 17 residues. Per the germline V gene, CDR1 is SNHLY and CDR2 is FYNNEI. Trimming removed 3 bases from V and 5 bases from J, with 22 bases in between. This CDR3 is CASSENRYRVEFETQYF. In nucleotides, the CDR3 is TGTGCCAGCAGTGAGAATAGGTACAGGGTTGAATTTGAGACCCAGTACTTC.

The chain is built from TRBV6-4 and TRBJ1-2; maybe TRBD1 (6 bases). Germline values: CDR1 MRHNA, CDR2 SNTAGT. Trimming pared 5 bases from V and 8 bases from J, leaving 21 bases between. CDR3 size: 15 residues. CDR3 sequence: CASSPEQGSGKGYTF. The DNA of the CDR3 is TGTGCCAGCAGTCCCGAACAGGGATCAGGAAAGGGCTACACCTTC.

The rearrangement joins TRBV21-1 to TRBJ2-7; the D call in the table, TRBD1, was not verified against the DNA. TRBV21-1 is given as a pseudogene. The CDR3 runs to 16 residues. The CDR3 is CASSKRWGDRAYEQYF. CDR3 DNA sequence: TGTGCCAGCAGCAAAAGATGGGGTGACAGGGCCTACGAGCAGTACTTC.

The chain combines TRBV28 with TRBJ2-2; 8 nucleotides match TRBD2. The CDR3 is 21 amino acids. CDR1 MDHEN and CDR2 SYDVKM come from the germline V gene. V lost 3 bases, J lost 6 bases, and 24 bases stayed unmatched. This chain's CDR3 is CASSLNWGGRGAGESPGELFF. In DNA form, the CDR3 reads TGTGCCAGCAGTTTGAATTGGGGTGGAAGAGGAGCGGGAGAATCCCCCGGGGAGCTGTTTTTT. The whole variable domain, remainder taken from reference TRBV28 and TRBJ2-2, is DVKVTQSSRYLVKRTGEKVFLECVQDMDHENMFWYRQDPGLGLRLIYFSYDVKMKEKGDIPEGYSVSREKKERFSLILESASTNQTSMYLCASSLNWGGRGAGESPGELFFGEGSRLTVL.

This clone is a singleton in its sample. The chain is built from TRBV19 and TRBJ2-6, with a weak D call TRBD1 (5 bases). V lost 1 base to trimming and J lost 4 bases, with 14 bases between them. Germline V gene data show CDR1 as LNHDA and CDR2 as SQIVND (reference sequence). The CDR3 sequence is 17 residues long. CDR3 in DNA: TGTGCCAGTAGTATAGGGTGGATGGGGCGAGGGGCCAACGTCCTGACTTTC. As protein: CASSIGWMGRGANVLTF. Complete variable domain (other parts from reference TRBV19 and TRBJ2-6): DGGITQSPKYLFRKEGQNVTLSCEQNLNHDAMYWYRQDPGQGLRLIYYSQIVNDFQKGDIAEGYSVSREKKESFPLTVTSAQKNPTAFYLCASSIGWMGRGANVLTFGAGSRLTVL.